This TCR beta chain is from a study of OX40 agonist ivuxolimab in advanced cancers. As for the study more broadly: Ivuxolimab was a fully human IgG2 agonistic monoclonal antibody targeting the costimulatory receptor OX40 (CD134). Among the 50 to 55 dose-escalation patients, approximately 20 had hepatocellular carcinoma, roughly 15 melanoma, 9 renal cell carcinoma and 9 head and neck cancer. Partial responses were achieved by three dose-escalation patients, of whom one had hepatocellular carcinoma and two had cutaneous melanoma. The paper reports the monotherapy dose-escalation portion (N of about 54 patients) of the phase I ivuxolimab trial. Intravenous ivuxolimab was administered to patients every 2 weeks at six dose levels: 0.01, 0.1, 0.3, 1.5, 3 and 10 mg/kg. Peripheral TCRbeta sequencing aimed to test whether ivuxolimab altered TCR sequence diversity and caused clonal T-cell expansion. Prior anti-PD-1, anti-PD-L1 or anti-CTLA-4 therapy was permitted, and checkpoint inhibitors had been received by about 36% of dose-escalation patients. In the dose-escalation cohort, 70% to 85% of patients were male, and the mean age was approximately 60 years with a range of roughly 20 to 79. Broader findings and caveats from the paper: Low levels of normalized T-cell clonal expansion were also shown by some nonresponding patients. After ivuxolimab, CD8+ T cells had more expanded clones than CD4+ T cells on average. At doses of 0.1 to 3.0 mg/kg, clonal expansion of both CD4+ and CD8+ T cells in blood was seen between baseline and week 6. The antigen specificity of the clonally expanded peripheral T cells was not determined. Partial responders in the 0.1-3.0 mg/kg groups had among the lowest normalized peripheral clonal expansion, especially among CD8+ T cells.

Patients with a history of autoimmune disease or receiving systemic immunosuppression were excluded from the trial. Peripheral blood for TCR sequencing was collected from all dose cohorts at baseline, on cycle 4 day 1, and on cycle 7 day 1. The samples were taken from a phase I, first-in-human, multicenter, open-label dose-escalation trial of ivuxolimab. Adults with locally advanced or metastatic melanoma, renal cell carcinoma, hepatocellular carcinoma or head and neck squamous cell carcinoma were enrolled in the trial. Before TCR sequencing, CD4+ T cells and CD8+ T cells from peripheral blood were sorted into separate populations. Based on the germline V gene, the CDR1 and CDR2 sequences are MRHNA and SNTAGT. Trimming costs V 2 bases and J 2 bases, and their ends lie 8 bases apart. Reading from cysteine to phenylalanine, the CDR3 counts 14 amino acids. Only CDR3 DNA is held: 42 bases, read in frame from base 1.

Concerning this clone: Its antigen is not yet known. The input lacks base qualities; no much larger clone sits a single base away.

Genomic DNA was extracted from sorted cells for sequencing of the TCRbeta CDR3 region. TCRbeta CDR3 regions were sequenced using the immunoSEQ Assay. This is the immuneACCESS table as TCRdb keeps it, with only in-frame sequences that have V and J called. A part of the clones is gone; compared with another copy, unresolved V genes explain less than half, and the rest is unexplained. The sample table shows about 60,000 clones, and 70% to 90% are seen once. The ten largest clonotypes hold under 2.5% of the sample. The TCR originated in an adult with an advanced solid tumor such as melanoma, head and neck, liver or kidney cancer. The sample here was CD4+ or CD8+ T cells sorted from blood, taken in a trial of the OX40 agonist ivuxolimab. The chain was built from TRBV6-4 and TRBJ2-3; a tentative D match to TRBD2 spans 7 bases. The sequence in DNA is TGTGCCAGCAGTGACGGGGGGGCCACAGATACGCAGTATTTT. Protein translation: CASSDGGATDTQYF.